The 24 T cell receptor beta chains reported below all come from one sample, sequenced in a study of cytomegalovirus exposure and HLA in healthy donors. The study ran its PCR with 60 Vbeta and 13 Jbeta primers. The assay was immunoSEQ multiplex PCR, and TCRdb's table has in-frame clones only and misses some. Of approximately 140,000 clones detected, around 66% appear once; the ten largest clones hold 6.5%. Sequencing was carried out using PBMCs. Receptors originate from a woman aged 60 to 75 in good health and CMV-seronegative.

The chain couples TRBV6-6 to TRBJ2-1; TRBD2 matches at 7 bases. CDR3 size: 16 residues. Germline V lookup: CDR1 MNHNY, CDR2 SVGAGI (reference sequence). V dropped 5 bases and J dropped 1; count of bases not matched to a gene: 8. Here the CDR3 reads CASSASGSRSYNEQFF. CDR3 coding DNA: TGTGCCAGCAGTGCTAGCGGATCCCGATCCTACAATGAGCAGTTCTTC.

The CDR3 DNA reads TGTGCCAGCAGCTTAGCTGGCAGGGGTAATGAGCAGTTCTTC. Its translation: CASSLAGRGNEQFF. This chain joins TRBV7-6 and TRBJ2-1, with a weak D call TRBD1 (6 bases). This CDR3 has 14 residues. CDR1 is SGHVS and CDR2 is FNYEAQ in the germline V gene. With 0 bases removed from V and 7 bases from J, the gap between germline ends came to 10 bases.

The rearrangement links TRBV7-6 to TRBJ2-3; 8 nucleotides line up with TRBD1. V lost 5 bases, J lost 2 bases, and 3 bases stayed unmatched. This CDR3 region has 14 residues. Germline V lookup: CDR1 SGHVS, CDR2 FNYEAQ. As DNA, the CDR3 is TGTGCCAGCAGCCCGGGACAGGTCACAGATACGCAGTATTTT. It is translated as CASSPGQVTDTQYF.

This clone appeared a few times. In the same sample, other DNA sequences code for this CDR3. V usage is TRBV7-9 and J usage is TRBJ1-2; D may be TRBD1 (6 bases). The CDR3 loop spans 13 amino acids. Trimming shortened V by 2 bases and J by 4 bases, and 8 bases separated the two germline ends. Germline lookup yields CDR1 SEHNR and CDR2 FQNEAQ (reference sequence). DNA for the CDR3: TGTGCCAGCAGCTTAACAGGGAGCTATGGCTACACCTTC. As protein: CASSLTGSYGYTF. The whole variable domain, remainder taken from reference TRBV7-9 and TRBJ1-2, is DTGVSQNPRHKITKRGQNVTFRCDPISEHNRLYWYRQTLGQGPEFLTYFQNEAQLEKSRLLSDRFSAERPKGSFSTLEIQRTEQGDSAMYLCASSLTGSYGYTFGSGTRLTVV.

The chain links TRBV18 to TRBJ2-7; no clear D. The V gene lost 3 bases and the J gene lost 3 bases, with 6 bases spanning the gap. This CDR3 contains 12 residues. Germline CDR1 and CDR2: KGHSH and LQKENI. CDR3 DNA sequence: TGTGCCAGCTCACCCCAGAACTACGAGCAGTACTTC. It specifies CASSPQNYEQYF.

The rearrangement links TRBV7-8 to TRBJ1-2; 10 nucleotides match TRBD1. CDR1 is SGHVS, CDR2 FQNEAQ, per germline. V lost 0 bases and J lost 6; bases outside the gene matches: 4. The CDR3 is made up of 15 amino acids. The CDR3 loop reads CASSLALTGGNGYTF. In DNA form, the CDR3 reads TGTGCCAGCAGCTTAGCCCTGACAGGGGGCAATGGCTACACCTTC. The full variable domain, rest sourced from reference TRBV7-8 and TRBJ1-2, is GAGVSQSPRYKVAKRGQDVALRCDPISGHVSLFWYQQALGQGPEFLTYFQNEAQLDKSGLPSDRFFAERPEGSVSTLKIQRTQQEDSAVYLCASSLALTGGNGYTFGSGTRLTVV.

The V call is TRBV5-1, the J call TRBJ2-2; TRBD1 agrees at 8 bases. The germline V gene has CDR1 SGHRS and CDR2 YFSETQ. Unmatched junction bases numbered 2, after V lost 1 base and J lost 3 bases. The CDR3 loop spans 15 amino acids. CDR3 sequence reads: CASSLRTGYTGELFF. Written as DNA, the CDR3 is TGCGCCAGCAGCTTGAGGACAGGGTACACCGGGGAGCTGTTTTTT.

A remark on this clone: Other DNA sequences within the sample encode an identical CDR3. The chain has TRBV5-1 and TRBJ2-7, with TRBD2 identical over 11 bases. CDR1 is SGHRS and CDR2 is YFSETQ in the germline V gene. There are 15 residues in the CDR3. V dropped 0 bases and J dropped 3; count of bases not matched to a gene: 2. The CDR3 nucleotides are TGCGCCAGCAGCTTGGCCCTAGCGGGGGGCTACGAGCAGTACTTC. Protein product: CASSLALAGGYEQYF.

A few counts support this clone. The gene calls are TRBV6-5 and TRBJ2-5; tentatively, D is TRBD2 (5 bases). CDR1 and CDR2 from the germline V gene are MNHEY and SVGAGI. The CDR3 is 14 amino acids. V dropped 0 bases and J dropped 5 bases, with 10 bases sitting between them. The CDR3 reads CASSYSYSGETQYF. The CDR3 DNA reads TGTGCCAGCAGTTACTCGTATTCGGGGGAGACCCAGTACTTC.

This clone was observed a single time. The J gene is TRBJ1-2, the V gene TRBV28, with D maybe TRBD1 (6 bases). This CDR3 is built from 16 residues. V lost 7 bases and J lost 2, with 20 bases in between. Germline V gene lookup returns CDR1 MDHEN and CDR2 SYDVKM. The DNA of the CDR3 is TGTGCCAGCACCCTCGGGGGGGCCCCACCCAACTATGGCTACACCTTC. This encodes CASTLGGAPPNYGYTF.

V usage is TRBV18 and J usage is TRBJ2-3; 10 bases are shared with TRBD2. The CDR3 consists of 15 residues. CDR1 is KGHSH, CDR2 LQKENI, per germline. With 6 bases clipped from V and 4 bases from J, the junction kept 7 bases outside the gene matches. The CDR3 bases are TGTGCCAGCTCCTCTCAGCGGGGGGGCGCAGATACGCAGTATTTT. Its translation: CASSSQRGGADTQYF.

Here the CDR3 reads CASKTDLSSYEQYF. The CDR3 region has the DNA TGTGCCAGCAAGACAGACCTGAGCTCCTACGAGCAGTACTTC. This sequence joins TRBV2 and TRBJ2-7; D might be TRBD1 (5 bases). The V gene's germline CDR1 is SNHLY and CDR2 FYNNEI. The CDR3 covers 14 residues. The germline V and J ends were trimmed by 7 bases and 0 bases, with 13 bases remaining between them.

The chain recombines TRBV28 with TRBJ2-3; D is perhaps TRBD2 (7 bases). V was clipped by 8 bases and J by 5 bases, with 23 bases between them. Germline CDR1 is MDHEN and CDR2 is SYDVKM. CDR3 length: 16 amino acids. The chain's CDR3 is CASPPSGGLKEDTQYF. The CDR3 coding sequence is TGTGCCAGCCCCCCCTCGGGGGGCCTAAAGGAAGATACGCAGTATTTT.

The CDR3 coding sequence is TGCGCCAGCCGCGGACTAGGCACAGATACGCAGTATTTT. It translates to CASRGLGTDTQYF. This chain links TRBV5-1 with TRBJ2-3; the match to TRBD2 covers 7 bases. This CDR3 has 13 amino acids. The ends lost 7 bases at V and 1 base at J; junction bases unmatched: 3. Germline CDR1 and CDR2: SGHRS and YFSETQ.

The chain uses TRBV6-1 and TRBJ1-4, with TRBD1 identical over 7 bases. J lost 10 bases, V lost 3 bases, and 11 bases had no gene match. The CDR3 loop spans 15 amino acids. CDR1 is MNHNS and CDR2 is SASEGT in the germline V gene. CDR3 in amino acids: CASSEMTGYDRKLFF. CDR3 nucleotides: TGTGCCAGCAGTGAGATGACAGGGTACGACCGAAAACTGTTTTTT.

The CDR3 region is CASGSRASFPTGMNNEQFF. CDR3 DNA sequence: TGCGCCAGCGGTTCTCGGGCCTCCTTTCCGACAGGGATGAACAATGAGCAGTTCTTC. The chain joins TRBV5-1 to TRBJ2-1; TRBD1 matches 7 bases. The CDR3 runs 19 residues. V trimming: 7 bases; J trimming: 5 bases; junction bases outside the gene matches: 24. The germline gives CDR1 SGHRS, CDR2 YFSETQ.

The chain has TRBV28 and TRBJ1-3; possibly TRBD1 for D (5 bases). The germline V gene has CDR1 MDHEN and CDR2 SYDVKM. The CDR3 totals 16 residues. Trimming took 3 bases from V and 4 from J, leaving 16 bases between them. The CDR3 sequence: CASSFGPGVEGNTIYF. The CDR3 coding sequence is TGTGCCAGCAGTTTCGGCCCGGGGGTGGAAGGAAACACCATATATTTT.

DNA of the CDR3: TGTGCCAGCAGCGGAAACCTACGGGACAGCCAAGGGGGCCCCTATGGCTACACCTTC. Its translation is CASSGNLRDSQGGPYGYTF. V gene TRBV9 combines with J gene TRBJ1-2; 7 bases are shared with TRBD1. Looked up from germline, CDR1 is SGDLS and CDR2 is YYNGEE. Trimming took 3 bases from V and 4 from J; bases not matched to a gene: 21. This CDR3 is built from 19 residues.

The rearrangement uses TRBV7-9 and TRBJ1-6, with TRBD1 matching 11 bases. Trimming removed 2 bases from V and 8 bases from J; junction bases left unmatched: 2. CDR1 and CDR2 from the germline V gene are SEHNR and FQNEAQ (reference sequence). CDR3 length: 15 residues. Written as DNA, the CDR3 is TGTGCCAGCAGCTTAACGGGACAGGGGGATTCACCCCTCCACTTT. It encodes CASSLTGQGDSPLHF. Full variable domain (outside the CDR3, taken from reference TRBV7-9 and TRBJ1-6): DTGVSQNPRHKITKRGQNVTFRCDPISEHNRLYWYRQTLGQGPEFLTYFQNEAQLEKSRLLSDRFSAERPKGSFSTLEIQRTEQGDSAMYLCASSLTGQGDSPLHFGNGTRLTVT.

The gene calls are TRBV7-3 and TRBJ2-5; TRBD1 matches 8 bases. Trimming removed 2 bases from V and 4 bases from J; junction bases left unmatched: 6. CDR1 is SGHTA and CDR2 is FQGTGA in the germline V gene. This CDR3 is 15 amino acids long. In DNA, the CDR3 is TGTGCCAGCAGCTTAGACAGGGGAGGCAGAGAGACCCAGTACTTC. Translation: CASSLDRGGRETQYF.

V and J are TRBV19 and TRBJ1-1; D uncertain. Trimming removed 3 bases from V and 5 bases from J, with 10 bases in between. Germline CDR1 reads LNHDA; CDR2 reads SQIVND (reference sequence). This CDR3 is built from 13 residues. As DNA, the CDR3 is TGTGCCAGTAGTATTCTGGAGTCGACTGAAGCTTTCTTT. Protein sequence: CASSILESTEAFF.

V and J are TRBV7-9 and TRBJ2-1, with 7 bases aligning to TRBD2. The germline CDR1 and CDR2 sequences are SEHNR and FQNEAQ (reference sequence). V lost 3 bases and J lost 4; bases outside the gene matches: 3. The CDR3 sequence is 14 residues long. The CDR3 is CASSLGREYNEQFF. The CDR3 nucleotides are TGTGCCAGCAGCTTGGGGCGGGAGTACAATGAGCAGTTCTTC.

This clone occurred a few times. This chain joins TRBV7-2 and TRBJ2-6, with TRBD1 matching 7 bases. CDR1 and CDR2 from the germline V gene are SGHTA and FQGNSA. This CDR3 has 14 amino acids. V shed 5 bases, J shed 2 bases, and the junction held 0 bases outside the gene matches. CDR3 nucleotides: TGTGCCAGCAGCCAGGGGGCTGGGGCCAACGTCCTGACTTTC. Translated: CASSQGAGANVLTF.

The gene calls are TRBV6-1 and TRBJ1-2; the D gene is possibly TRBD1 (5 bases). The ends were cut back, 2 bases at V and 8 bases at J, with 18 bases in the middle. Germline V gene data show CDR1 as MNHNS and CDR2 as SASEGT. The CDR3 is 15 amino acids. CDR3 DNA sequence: TGTGCCAGCAGTGAACCGGGACGGGAGATTCTCGGCTACACCTTC. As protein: CASSEPGREILGYTF.